This T cell receptor beta chain emerged from a study of blood T cell repertoires in COVID-19. Overall study context: Sites across the United States, Italy and Spain contributed samples from acute and convalescent COVID-19.

Sequenced by immunoSEQ multiplex PCR; TCRdb stores in-frame clones only, minus some. The profile shows about half a million clones, roughly 88% of them singletons. Losses at the gene ends were 5 bases for V and 1 base for J; bases not matched to a gene: 11. Germline V lookup: CDR1 MNHNY, CDR2 SVGAGI (reference sequence). The CDR3 sequence is 17 residues long. This rearrangement joins TRBV6-6 to TRBJ2-3, with 8 bases lining up with TRBD2. The sequence was collected from a human donor in a cohort sampled during active COVID-19. Specimen: peripheral blood. The CDR3 region has the DNA TGTGCCAGCAGTCCTGTCCTAGCGGGTGAGGGCACAGATACGCAGTATTTT. This translates into CASSPVLAGEGTDTQYF.